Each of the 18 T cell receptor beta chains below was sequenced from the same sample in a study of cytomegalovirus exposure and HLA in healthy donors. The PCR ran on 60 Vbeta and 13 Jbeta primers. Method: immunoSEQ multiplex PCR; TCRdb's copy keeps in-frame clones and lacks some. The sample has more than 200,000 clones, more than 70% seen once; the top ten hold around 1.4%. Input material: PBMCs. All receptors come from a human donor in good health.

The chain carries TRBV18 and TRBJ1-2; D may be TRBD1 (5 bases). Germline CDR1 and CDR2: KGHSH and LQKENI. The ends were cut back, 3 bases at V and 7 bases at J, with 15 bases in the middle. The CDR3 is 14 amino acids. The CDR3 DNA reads TGTGCCAGCTCACCTCAGGGATTGATTGTTGGCTACACCTTC. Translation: CASSPQGLIVGYTF.

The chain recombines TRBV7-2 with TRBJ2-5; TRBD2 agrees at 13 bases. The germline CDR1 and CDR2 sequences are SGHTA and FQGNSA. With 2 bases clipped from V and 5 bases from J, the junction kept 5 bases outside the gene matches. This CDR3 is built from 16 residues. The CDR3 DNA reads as TGTGCCAGCAGCTTACGACGGACTAGCGGGAGCGAGACCCAGTACTTC. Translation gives CASSLRRTSGSETQYF.

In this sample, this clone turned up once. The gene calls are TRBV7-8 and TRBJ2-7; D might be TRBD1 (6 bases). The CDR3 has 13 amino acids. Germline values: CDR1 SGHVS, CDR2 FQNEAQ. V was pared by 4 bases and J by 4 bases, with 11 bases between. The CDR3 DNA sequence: TGTGCCAGCAGCTCGACACAGGGATACGAGCAGTACTTC. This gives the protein CASSSTQGYEQYF.

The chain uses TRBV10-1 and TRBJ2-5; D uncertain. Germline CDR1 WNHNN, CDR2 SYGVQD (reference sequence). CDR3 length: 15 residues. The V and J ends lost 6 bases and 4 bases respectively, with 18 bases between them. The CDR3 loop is CASRYEYDSRETQYF. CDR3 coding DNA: TGCGCCAGCAGATATGAGTACGACTCTCGAGAGACCCAGTACTTC.

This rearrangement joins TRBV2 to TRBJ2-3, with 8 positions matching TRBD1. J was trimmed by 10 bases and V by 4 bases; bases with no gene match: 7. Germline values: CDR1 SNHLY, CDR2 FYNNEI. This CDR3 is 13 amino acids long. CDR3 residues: CASSVQGVQAQYF. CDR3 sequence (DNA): TGTGCCAGCAGTGTACAGGGGGTTCAGGCGCAGTATTTT.

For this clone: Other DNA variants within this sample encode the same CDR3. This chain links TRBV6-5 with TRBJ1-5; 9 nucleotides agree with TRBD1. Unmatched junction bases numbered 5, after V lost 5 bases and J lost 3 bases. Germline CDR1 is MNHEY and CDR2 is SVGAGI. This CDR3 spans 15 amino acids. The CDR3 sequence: CASSPGQGFNQPQHF. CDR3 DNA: TGTGCCAGCAGTCCGGGACAGGGCTTCAATCAGCCCCAGCATTTT.

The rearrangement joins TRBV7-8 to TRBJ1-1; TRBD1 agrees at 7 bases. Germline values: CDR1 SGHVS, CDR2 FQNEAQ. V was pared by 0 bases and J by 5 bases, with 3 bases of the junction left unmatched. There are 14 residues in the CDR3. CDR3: CASSLAGQWTEAFF. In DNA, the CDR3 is TGTGCCAGCAGCTTAGCGGGACAGTGGACTGAAGCTTTCTTT.

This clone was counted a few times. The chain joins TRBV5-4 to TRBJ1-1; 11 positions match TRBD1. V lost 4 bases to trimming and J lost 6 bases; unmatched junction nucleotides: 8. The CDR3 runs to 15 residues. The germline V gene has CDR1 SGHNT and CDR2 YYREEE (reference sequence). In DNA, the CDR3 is TGTGCCAGCAGCGACGGGGACAGGGGGAGGCCTGAAGCTTTCTTT. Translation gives CASSDGDRGRPEAFF.

CDR3 bases: TGTGCCAGCAGCGCGACAGTCCCCTCCGGCGGCTACACCTTC. This gives the protein CASSATVPSGGYTF. The chain joins TRBV2 to TRBJ1-2; the D gene is possibly TRBD1 (5 bases). Germline CDR1 SNHLY, CDR2 FYNNEI. V was clipped by 6 bases and J by 8 bases, with 19 bases between them. CDR3 length: 14 amino acids. Full variable domain (remainder filled in from reference TRBV2 and TRBJ1-2): EPEVTQTPSHQVTQMGQEVILRCVPISNHLYFYWYRQILGQKVEFLVSFYNNEISEKSEIFDDQFSVERPDGSNFTLKIRSTKLEDSAMYFCASSATVPSGGYTFGSGTRLTVV.

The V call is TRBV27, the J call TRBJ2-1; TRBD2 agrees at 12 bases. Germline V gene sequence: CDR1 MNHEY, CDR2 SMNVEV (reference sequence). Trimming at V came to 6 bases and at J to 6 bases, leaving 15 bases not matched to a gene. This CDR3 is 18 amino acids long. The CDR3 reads CASSSGTSGPIQINEQFF. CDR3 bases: TGTGCCAGCAGCTCCGGGACTAGCGGGCCTATTCAGATCAATGAGCAGTTCTTC.

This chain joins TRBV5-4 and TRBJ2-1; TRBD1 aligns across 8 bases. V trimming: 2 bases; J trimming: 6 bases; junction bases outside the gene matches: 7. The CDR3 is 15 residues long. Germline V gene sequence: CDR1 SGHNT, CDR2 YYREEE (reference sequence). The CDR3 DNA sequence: TGTGCCAGCAGCTTAGGACAGGGACGGCGCAATGAGCAGTTCTTC. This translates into CASSLGQGRRNEQFF.

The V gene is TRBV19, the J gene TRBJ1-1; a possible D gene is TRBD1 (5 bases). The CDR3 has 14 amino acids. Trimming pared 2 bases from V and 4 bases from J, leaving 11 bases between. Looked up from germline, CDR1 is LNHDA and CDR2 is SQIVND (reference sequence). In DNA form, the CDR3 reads TGTGCCAGTAGTATACATCCGGGGGGCACTGAAGCTTTCTTT. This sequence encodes CASSIHPGGTEAFF.

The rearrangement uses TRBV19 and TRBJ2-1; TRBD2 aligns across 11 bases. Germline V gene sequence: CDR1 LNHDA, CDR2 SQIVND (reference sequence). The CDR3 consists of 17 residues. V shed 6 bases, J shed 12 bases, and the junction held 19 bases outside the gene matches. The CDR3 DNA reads TGTGCCAGTAGCCTACGCTCCGGGACTAGCGGCCTAATACGGCAGTTCTTC. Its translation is CASSLRSGTSGLIRQFF.

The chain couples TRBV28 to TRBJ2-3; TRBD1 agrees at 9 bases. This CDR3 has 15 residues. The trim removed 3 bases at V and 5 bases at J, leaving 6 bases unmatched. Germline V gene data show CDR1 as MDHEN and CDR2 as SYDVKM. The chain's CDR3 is CASSLKTGGGDTQYF. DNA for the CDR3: TGTGCCAGCAGTTTGAAAACAGGGGGCGGAGATACGCAGTATTTT. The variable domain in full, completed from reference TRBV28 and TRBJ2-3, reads DVKVTQSSRYLVKRTGEKVFLECVQDMDHENMFWYRQDPGLGLRLIYFSYDVKMKEKGDIPEGYSVSREKKERFSLILESASTNQTSMYLCASSLKTGGGDTQYFGPGTRLTVL.

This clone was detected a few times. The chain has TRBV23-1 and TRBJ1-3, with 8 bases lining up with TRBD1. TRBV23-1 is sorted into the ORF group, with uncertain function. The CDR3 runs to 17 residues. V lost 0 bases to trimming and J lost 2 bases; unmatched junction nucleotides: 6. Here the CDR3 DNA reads TGCGCCAGCAGTCAATCGTCGACCAGGGGGCCTGGAAACACCATATATTTT. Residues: CASSQSSTRGPGNTIYF.

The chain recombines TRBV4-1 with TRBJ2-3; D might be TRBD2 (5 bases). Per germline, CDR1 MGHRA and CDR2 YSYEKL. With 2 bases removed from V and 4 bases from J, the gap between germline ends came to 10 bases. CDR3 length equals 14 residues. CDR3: CASSQPLVSDTQYF. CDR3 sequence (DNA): TGCGCCAGCAGCCAACCACTAGTTTCAGATACGCAGTATTTT.

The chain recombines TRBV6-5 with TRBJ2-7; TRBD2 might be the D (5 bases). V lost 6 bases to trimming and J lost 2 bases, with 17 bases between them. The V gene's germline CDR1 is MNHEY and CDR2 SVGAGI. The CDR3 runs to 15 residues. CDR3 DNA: TGTGCCAGCAGCGAGAGCCGGGGATGGGCCTACGAGCAGTACTTC. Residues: CASSESRGWAYEQYF.

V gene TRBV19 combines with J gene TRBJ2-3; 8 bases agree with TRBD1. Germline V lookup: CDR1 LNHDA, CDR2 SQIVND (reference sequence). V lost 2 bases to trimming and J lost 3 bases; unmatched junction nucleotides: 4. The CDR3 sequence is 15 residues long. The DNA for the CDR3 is TGTGCCAGTAGTATATCCAGGGGGCGGACAGATACGCAGTATTTT. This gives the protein CASSISRGRTDTQYF.